The present T cell receptor (beta chain) was sequenced within a study of beta chain features in type 1 diabetes (dated by TCRdb to the late 2010s). Turning to the overall study: No differences in mean age, gender distribution, total cell number or subset yield were found between patients and healthy donors. A total of under 140,000,000 sorted cells were examined across all samples, and the number of cells per subset was strongly correlated with RNA yield. In the study, TCRB repertoires of sorted circulating CD4+ T cell subsets from recently diagnosed type 1 diabetes patients were compared with those of matched healthy donors. Naive and central memory subsets were obtained from all 30 or so donors, but regulatory and stem cell-like memory subsets were isolated from only 8 patients and roughly eight healthy donors.

The High Capacity cDNA Reverse Transcription Kit was used to reverse transcribe all of the isolated RNA, meaning that expressed TCRB transcripts were what got sequenced. Deep immunoSEQ sequencing was applied to naive, central memory and regulatory T cell samples, giving an average of about 3.8 million total reads per sample. Sorted cells were lysed in RLT buffer and RNA was extracted with DNase-treated RNeasy Micro or Mini kits, depending on cell number. Each cell subset was processed on its own to prevent cross-contamination, while patient and healthy donor samples were processed together. The immunoSEQ multiplex PCR was used to amplify TCRB sequences from cDNA, generating 87-bp fragments that spanned the CDR3 region. The amplicons were sequenced using the Illumina HiSeq platform. Per the original workflow: PCR bias was corrected computationally using synthetic template baselines, and reads within Hamming distance 2 were collapsed, with unmergeable singletons discarded. Reads were aligned to IMGT to assign V, D and J genes, CDR3 length, and insertions or deletions at six rearrangement sites. Within each subset, clonotype counts were normalized to sorted cell number, after which true diversity and Gini coefficients were computed with the tcR R package. The overlap coefficient, calculated on TCRB nucleotide sequences, was used to quantify repertoire sharing. Out-of-frame TCRB sequences from naive cells were analyzed to stand in for the pre-selection repertoire. Imported from immuneACCESS, the table was reduced by TCRdb to in-frame sequences with V and J called. These copies leave out some clones; in studies compared against another copy, an unresolved V gene accounts for under half, and the cause of the remainder is not known. Clone size and the V and J calls come from that table; the DNA yielded D and trimming. The sample table lists around 140,000 clones, roughly 10% of them with a count of one. The ten largest account for around 1.2% of the sample.

V and J are trimmed by 5 bases and 6 bases, and the gene matches miss 2 bases of the junction. The CDR3 runs 13 amino acids, cysteine and phenylalanine included. Only CDR3 DNA remains: 39 bases, in frame from the first base. The germline V gene supplies CDR1 MGHRA and CDR2 YSYEKL. From each donor, a single peripheral blood sample of about 120 mL on average was drawn into heparinised tubes. A BD FACSAria II and a panel including CD45RO, CCR7, CD25, CD127, CD95 and CD27 were used to sort naive, central memory, regulatory and stem cell-like memory CD4+ T cells. A purity above 98% was achieved for all sorted populations. PBMCs were separated immediately by Lymphoprep density gradient centrifugation and were stained directly, without being cultured. So that batch effects would be minimized, each experiment stained and sorted samples in pairs, pairing one healthy donor with one patient. Results the study describes overall, beyond this receptor: At VDJ recombination sites, type 1 diabetes patients had fewer insertions and more deleted nucleotides, which implies abnormalities in thymic rearrangement. Because cDNA rather than genomic DNA was sequenced, highly expressing activated cells could have been over-represented, although no difference in activation and CD3 levels was found between groups. Naive, central memory and regulatory TCRB repertoires appeared to be more alike among patients than among healthy donors. A moderate but significant shortening of TCRB CDR3 length was observed in type 1 diabetes patients in all four CD4+ subsets. Shorter templates might have been favored by PCR, but patient and control samples were amplified and corrected together, so both groups would have been affected equally by any skew. HLA sub-analyses involved small numbers of individuals, so any influence of HLA type on TCRB rearrangement remained unresolved.

Concerning this clone itself: Its antigen remains undetermined. Base-call qualities are not available, and no considerably larger clone is one nucleotide away.

The material sequenced was naive CD4+ T cells from blood. Interpreted using the paper, the cell subset or site label stands for: true naive CD4+ T cells. This TCR was sampled from a man between 18 and 29 years old in good health. This chain joins TRBV4-1 to TRBJ2-3; 10 bases in the junction line up with TRBD1. The DNA is TGCGCCAGCAGCAGACAGGGGGCGGATACGCAGTATTTT. This codes for CASSRQGADTQYF.